The entry that follows covers one T cell receptor beta chain sequence. Its target is not known. The data belong to a study of cytomegalovirus exposure and HLA in healthy donors. The overall study: In a later analysis, it was reported that the 110 or so validation repertoires had been produced on the same platform as the 666 repertoires belonging to the first cohort. Study-wide results and limits: Three CMV-associated chains proved CMV antigen-specific in vitro. Listed as cytomegalovirus-associated were 164 TCR beta chains. As was reported, the classifier diagnosed cytomegalovirus status with high specificity and sensitivity.

The CDR3 extends over 15 amino acids. V was shortened by 2 bases and J by 2 bases, with 13 bases between the two germline ends. CDR1 and CDR2 (germline): MNHEY, SMNVEV (reference sequence). This table comes from immunoSEQ multiplex PCR, and its TCRdb copy is limited to in-frame clones, with some not included. The sample records about 49,000 clones, about 91% being singletons. The clonotype originates from a man aged 18 to 30 in good health and CMV-seronegative. The material sequenced was PBMCs. The rearrangement links TRBV27 to TRBJ2-7; tentative D call: TRBD2 (7 bases). The CDR3 DNA follows: TGTGCCAGCAGTTTAGTGGCGGGGGCTCCCTACGAGCAGTACTTC. Translating gives CASSLVAGAPYEQYF.